This TCR beta chain derives from a study of naive and memory T cell subsets. Study-wide findings and caveats: Over 95% of naive TCR sequences appeared only once, unlike memory subsets.

CMV status came from CD4+ IFNgamma after overnight CMV lysate stimulation. Cells stained for CD3, CD4, CD8, CD45RA, CD27 and viability were sorted into four CD45RA/CD27 subsets. This CDR3 spans 13 amino acids. The V segment lost 6 bases and the J segment 4 bases; nucleotides outside the gene matches: 4. CDR1 SGHRS and CDR2 YFSETQ come from the germline V gene. A note on this clonotype: The target antigen is unknown.

Two oligonucleotides, mixed equimolar, formed the beta constant-region primer covering TRBC1 and TRBC2. Ligated cDNA was amplified by four rounds of PCR with nested alpha and beta constant-region primers and SP2. One entry per CDR3 protein results from TCRdb running MiXCR on the UMI-ligation and nested PCR reads. The sample shows 120,000 to 150,000 distinct CDR3 sequences, around 15% of them seen only once. The chain has TRBV5-1 and TRBJ1-2; TRBD1 aligns across 9 bases. This clonotype was sampled from a human donor in good health. The material sequenced was naive CD4+ T cells from blood. Written as DNA, the CDR3 is TGCGCCAGCACGGAGGGACAGGGCTATGGCTACACCTTC. Translated, it gives CASTEGQGYGYTF.